These 26 T cell receptor beta chains came from one sample sequenced in a study of T cell clones after liver transplantation. Using immunoSEQ multiplex PCR, the repertoire was profiled, and TCRdb retains in-frame clones only, with some absent. The repertoire holds 65,000 to 95,000 clones, with about four fifths as singletons. The material was CD4+ T cells from blood, obtained before liver transplant. The receptors shown here come from a human donor who received a liver transplant.

This chain links TRBV4-1 with TRBJ1-3; TRBD1 aligns across 10 bases. The CDR3 loop spans 17 amino acids. J was trimmed by 3 bases and V by 2 bases; bases with no gene match: 7. Per the germline V gene, CDR1 is MGHRA and CDR2 is YSYEKL. This chain's CDR3 is CASSQPGQGTVGNTIYF. The CDR3 bases are TGCGCCAGCAGCCAACCGGGACAGGGGACGGTTGGAAACACCATATATTTT.

The J gene is TRBJ1-1, the V gene TRBV7-3; the match to TRBD1 covers 7 bases. Germline CDR1 reads SGHTA; CDR2 reads FQGTGA. V lost 3 bases and J lost 3; bases outside the gene matches: 7. The CDR3 loop spans 15 amino acids. CDR3 residues: CASSFRAGQHTEAFF. The DNA for the CDR3 is TGTGCCAGCAGCTTTCGGGCGGGACAGCACACTGAAGCTTTCTTT.

The gene calls are TRBV28 and TRBJ2-2; 12 nucleotides align to TRBD1. J lost 9 bases, V lost 1 base, and 6 bases had no gene match. CDR1 MDHEN and CDR2 SYDVKM come from the germline V gene. This CDR3 contains 16 residues. The CDR3 reads CASSLSPGQGARELFF. CDR3 DNA sequence: TGTGCCAGCAGTTTATCCCCGGGACAGGGGGCCCGGGAGCTGTTTTTT.

This clone came up a few times. The rearrangement uses TRBV9 and TRBJ2-7; 8 nucleotides line up with TRBD2. The V segment lost 4 bases and the J segment 2 bases; nucleotides outside the gene matches: 8. The length of the CDR3 is 15 residues. Per germline, CDR1 SGDLS and CDR2 YYNGEE. CDR3: CASSRAPGLAYEQYF. CDR3 DNA: TGTGCCAGCAGCCGTGCCCCGGGACTAGCCTACGAGCAGTACTTC. Together with reference TRBV9 and TRBJ2-7, the CDR3 gives the full variable domain: DSGVTQTPKHLITATGQRVTLRCSPRSGDLSVYWYQQSLDQGLQFLIQYYNGEERAKGNILERFSAQQFPDLHSELNLSSLELGDSALYFCASSRAPGLAYEQYFGPGTRLTVT.

The genes are TRBV7-2 and TRBJ2-5, with TRBD1 matching over 8 bases. J gave up 4 bases and V 3 bases, and 4 bases lay outside the gene matches. Germline V gene sequence: CDR1 SGHTA, CDR2 FQGNSA. This CDR3 region has 14 residues. The CDR3 protein is CASSFRGLRETQYF. The CDR3 DNA follows: TGTGCCAGCAGCTTCAGGGGGCTAAGAGAGACCCAGTACTTC.

This chain joins TRBV11-2 and TRBJ2-7; TRBD1 aligns across 7 bases. The CDR3 sequence is 14 residues long. V shed 5 bases, J shed 5 bases, and the junction held 9 bases outside the gene matches. Germline V gives CDR1 SGHAT, CDR2 FQNNGV. Here the CDR3 DNA reads TGTGCCAGCAGCATCAAGGGGGCGGGCAACGAGCAGTACTTC. It codes for CASSIKGAGNEQYF.

The chain recombines TRBV10-2 with TRBJ2-3; 8 positions match TRBD1. CDR1 and CDR2 from the germline V gene are WSHSY and SAAADI. The junction had 17 bases not matched to a gene; V was cut back by 8 bases and J by 4 bases. CDR3 length: 17 amino acids. The CDR3 loop reads CASHPHKDRVRADTQYF. For the CDR3, the DNA is TGCGCCAGCCACCCTCACAAGGACAGGGTGAGGGCAGATACGCAGTATTTT.

The chain joins TRBV19 to TRBJ1-1; D call uncertain. Looked up from germline, CDR1 is LNHDA and CDR2 is SQIVND (reference sequence). This CDR3 is built from 12 residues. Deletions cut 7 bases from V and 7 bases from J, with 13 bases between. The CDR3 nucleotides read TGTGCCAGTACCCCCTTCGGCGGTGAAGCTTTCTTT. Protein: CASTPFGGEAFF.

The J gene is TRBJ2-7, the V gene TRBV19; D not resolved. The CDR3 length is 13 residues. The V end was cut by 5 bases, the J end by 5 bases, with 13 bases between. The germline gives CDR1 LNHDA, CDR2 SQIVND (reference sequence). CDR3 amino acids: CASSSSFAHEQYF. CDR3 bases: TGTGCCAGTAGTTCGAGTTTTGCCCACGAGCAGTACTTC.

The chain couples TRBV19 to TRBJ2-7; 11 positions agree with TRBD2. V shed 5 bases and J 2 bases; nucleotides not matched to a gene: 5. Germline assignment: CDR1 LNHDA and CDR2 SQIVND (reference sequence). This CDR3 contains 15 residues. CDR3 DNA: TGTGCCAGTAGTCCCGGGACTAGCGGAACCTACGAGCAGTACTTC. Its translation: CASSPGTSGTYEQYF.

The V gene is TRBV7-3, the J gene TRBJ2-1; 8 bases line up with TRBD1. The CDR3 has 15 residues. Germline-derived CDR1 and CDR2 are SGHTA and FQGTGA. J gave up 7 bases and V 1 base, and 6 bases lay outside the gene matches. DNA for the CDR3: TGTGCCAGCAGCTTAATGGGGACAGGAGGGAATGAGCAGTTCTTC. It encodes CASSLMGTGGNEQFF. The variable domain in full, with the rest retrieved from reference TRBV7-3 and TRBJ2-1, is GAGVSQTPSNKVTEKGKYVELRCDPISGHTALYWYRQSLGQGPEFLIYFQGTGAADDSGLPNDRFFAVRPEGSVSTLKIQRTERGDSAVYLCASSLMGTGGNEQFFGPGTRLTVL.

V is TRBV18 and J is TRBJ2-4; TRBD2 matches 7 bases. Germline loops: CDR1 KGHSH, CDR2 LQKENI. The V and J ends lost 0 bases and 2 bases, in that order; junction bases with no gene match: 1. The CDR3 consists of 15 residues. As DNA, the CDR3 is TGTGCCAGCTCACCACCGGGGGGGTCCAAAAACATTCAGTACTTC. It encodes CASSPPGGSKNIQYF.

The V gene is TRBV5-4, the J gene TRBJ1-2, with D uncertain. The germline V and J ends were trimmed by 0 bases and 8 bases, with 11 bases remaining between them. CDR1 is SGHNT, CDR2 YYREEE, per germline (reference sequence). CDR3 length: 13 residues. CDR3: CASSLVGRAGYTF. CDR3 nucleotides: TGTGCCAGCAGCTTGGTTGGAAGGGCCGGCTACACCTTC.

This chain joins TRBV6-5 and TRBJ2-5; 10 bases line up with TRBD2. Germline CDR1 and CDR2: MNHEY and SVGAGI. V trimming: 0 bases; J trimming: 6 bases; junction bases outside the gene matches: 4. CDR3 size: 15 residues. CDR3 in amino acids: CASSYSASGSKTQYF. CDR3 DNA: TGTGCCAGCAGTTACTCGGCTAGCGGGAGTAAGACCCAGTACTTC.

The J gene is TRBJ2-2, the V gene TRBV27; D is unresolved. V dropped 6 bases and J dropped 5 bases, with 16 bases sitting between them. CDR1 is MNHEY and CDR2 is SMNVEV in the germline V gene (reference sequence). The CDR3 consists of 15 residues. The CDR3, as DNA: TGTGCCAGCAGGCCCGGGCAGGTCTTAACCGGGGAGCTGTTTTTT. Protein: CASRPGQVLTGELFF.

J is TRBJ2-7 and V is TRBV7-6; 8 bases fit TRBD1. V lost 5 bases and J lost 2; bases outside the gene matches: 8. Germline values: CDR1 SGHVS, CDR2 FNYEAQ. The CDR3 length is 15 residues. The CDR3 reads CASSPRGTGTYEQYF. CDR3 nucleotides: TGTGCCAGCAGCCCCCGAGGGACAGGTACCTACGAGCAGTACTTC.

The V and J genes are TRBV11-3 and TRBJ2-1; 7 positions match TRBD1. Per germline, CDR1 SGHNT and CDR2 YENEEA. The CDR3 is 14 amino acids. Trimming took 4 bases from V and 5 from J; bases not matched to a gene: 5. Here the CDR3 DNA reads TGTGCCAGCAGCTCCCGGACAGGAAACAATGAGCAGTTCTTC. It is translated as CASSSRTGNNEQFF. The complete variable domain, with remaining parts taken from reference TRBV11-3 and TRBJ2-1, reads EAGVVQSPRYKIIEKKQPVAFWCNPISGHNTLYWYLQNLGQGPELLIRYENEEAVDDSQLPKDRFSAERLKGVDSTLKIQPAELGDSAVYLCASSSRTGNNEQFFGPGTRLTVL.

The rearrangement links TRBV5-1 to TRBJ2-7; weak D call: TRBD1 (5 bases). With 1 base removed from V and 3 bases from J, the gap between germline ends came to 8 bases. This CDR3 is built from 13 residues. Germline V gene lookup returns CDR1 SGHRS and CDR2 YFSETQ. CDR3 residues: CASSLSTGYEQYF. DNA for the CDR3: TGCGCCAGCAGCTTGTCAACAGGCTACGAGCAGTACTTC. The full variable domain, completed using reference TRBV5-1 and TRBJ2-7, is KAGVTQTPRYLIKTRGQQVTLSCSPISGHRSVSWYQQTPGQGLQFLFEYFSETQRNKGNFPGRFSGRQFSNSRSEMNVSTLELGDSALYLCASSLSTGYEQYFGPGTRLTVT.

V gene TRBV4-1 combines with J gene TRBJ2-1; 10 nucleotides align to TRBD2. CDR1 MGHRA and CDR2 YSYEKL come from the germline V gene. With 2 bases clipped from V and 3 bases from J, the junction kept 13 bases outside the gene matches. The CDR3 consists of 19 residues. In DNA, the CDR3 is TGCGCCAGCAGCCAACTGCCCACTTCTAGCGGGAGTAACTACAATGAGCAGTTCTTC. Translation: CASSQLPTSSGSNYNEQFF.

The chain is built from TRBV2 and TRBJ2-7, with 9 bases that match TRBD2. Looked up from germline, CDR1 is SNHLY and CDR2 is FYNNEI. V dropped 4 bases and J dropped 4; count of bases not matched to a gene: 11. CDR3 length: 16 residues. CDR3 amino acids: CASSGGGGRAPYEQYF. As DNA, the CDR3 is TGTGCCAGCAGTGGAGGGGGCGGGAGGGCCCCGTACGAGCAGTACTTC.

The gene calls are TRBV15 and TRBJ1-1, with 7 bases that match TRBD1. Trimming removed 1 base from V and 3 bases from J; junction bases left unmatched: 5. CDR1 LNHNV and CDR2 YYDKDF come from the germline V gene (reference sequence). This CDR3 has 15 amino acids. As DNA, the CDR3 is TGTGCCACCAGCAGAGGCGGGACAGTCGACACTGAAGCTTTCTTT. As protein: CATSRGGTVDTEAFF.

This clone was detected a few times. The J gene is TRBJ2-5, the V gene TRBV27; D uncertain. CDR3 length: 13 amino acids. The ends were cut back, 5 bases at V and 5 bases at J, with 12 bases in the middle. Germline V gives CDR1 MNHEY, CDR2 SMNVEV (reference sequence). In DNA form, the CDR3 reads TGTGCCAGCAGTCCCTCGAGGTGGGAGACCCAGTACTTC. Its protein product is CASSPSRWETQYF.

The gene calls are TRBV2 and TRBJ1-4; 7 nucleotides line up with TRBD1. CDR1 is SNHLY, CDR2 FYNNEI, per germline. The V and J ends lost 4 bases and 6 bases, in that order; junction bases with no gene match: 5. The CDR3 spans 14 residues. CDR3 nucleotide sequence: TGTGCCAGCAGTGTGAACAGGGGTGATGAAAAACTGTTTTTT. Translated, it gives CASSVNRGDEKLFF.

This clone was seen once. The gene calls are TRBV5-1 and TRBJ1-2, with 7 bases identical to TRBD1. This CDR3 region has 15 residues. V shed 4 bases and J 0 bases; nucleotides not matched to a gene: 6. Germline V CDR1 and CDR2: SGHRS, YFSETQ. CDR3 coding DNA: TGCGCCAGCAGCCCGGGACAGACACCTAACTATGGCTACACCTTC. Protein sequence: CASSPGQTPNYGYTF.

This clone came up once. The chain has TRBV19 and TRBJ1-2; 11 nucleotides match TRBD1. The CDR3 has 15 residues. J lost 8 bases, V lost 10 bases, and 15 bases had no gene match. CDR1 is LNHDA and CDR2 is SQIVND in the germline V gene (reference sequence). The DNA of the CDR3 is TGTGCCACACAAAGGACAGGGGGCGTTAAAGGGGGCTACACCTTC. This codes for CATQRTGGVKGGYTF.

The chain uses TRBV10-1 and TRBJ2-2; 8 bases align to TRBD1. Germline-derived CDR1 and CDR2 are WNHNN and SYGVQD (reference sequence). The CDR3 extends over 15 amino acids. With 7 bases clipped from V and 1 base from J, the junction kept 5 bases outside the gene matches. CDR3 region: CASNSGTGNTGELFF. CDR3 DNA sequence: TGCGCCAGCAACTCTGGGACAGGGAACACCGGGGAGCTGTTTTTT.